The entry below gives a single T cell receptor beta chain sequence along with its context. These data originate in a study of blood T cell repertoires in COVID-19. About the research overall: Acute-phase and convalescent COVID-19 samples originated in the United States, Italy and Spain.

The length of the CDR3 is 14 residues. Germline V gene sequence: CDR1 LNHDA, CDR2 SQIVND (reference sequence). Trimming took off 3 bases at V and 5 bases at J, with 10 bases between the two ends. Original methodology: Using reference gene primer amplification, nucleated cell counts were estimated. The data were produced by immunoSEQ multiplex PCR, yet TCRdb's version contains in-frame clones alone and is incomplete. V, J and clone size are those of that table, while D and trimming were read from the DNA. The sample shows roughly 260,000 clones, around 93% of them seen only once. The source of this sequence is a human donor in a cohort exposed to, infected with or recovered from COVID-19 (not recorded which). The donor label of this sample is uncertain. This rearrangement joins TRBV19 to TRBJ1-4, with D possibly TRBD1 on 6 matching bases. The specimen was PBMCs or T cells enriched from blood (not recorded which). CDR3 sequence: CASSITGTNEKLFF. CDR3 DNA: TGTGCCAGTAGTATCACAGGGACCAATGAAAAACTGTTTTTT.